This TCR beta chain came from a study of shared clonotypes between healthy human individuals. Study observations and caveats: Compared with memory subsets, naive subsets generally had larger estimated richness.

Authors' processing steps: Because ImmunoSEQ provided only junction sequences with no quality scores, the filtering differed. Only in-frame clones appear in the TCRdb table, and some are missing; sequencing was by immunoSEQ multiplex PCR. The V and J calls and the clone size are those of that table, but D and trimming were determined from the DNA. The sample comprises more than 1,200,000 clones, about 98.5% of which are singletons, and approximately 0.38% rests with the top ten. Concerning this clone: Its antigen is still unknown.

This CDR3 contains 13 residues. This sequence originates from a man aged 25-40 years in good health. What was sequenced was naive CD4+ T cells sorted from blood. Subset indicated: CD45RA+ positively selected. The rearrangement links TRBV21-1 to TRBJ2-2; TRBD1, the table's D call, was not compared with the DNA. TRBV21-1 is described as a pseudogene. The CDR3, as DNA: TGTGCCAGCAGGGGACAGAGAACCGGGGAGCTGTTTTTT. This codes for CASRGQRTGELFF.